Shown below are 30 T cell receptor beta chains from a single sample sequenced in a study of blood T cells in healthy people across ages. PCR was performed a second time for about 7 to 11 cycles using a sample-barcoded 5' primer and a J-beta primer mix. TCRdb re-called the 5' RACE reads through MiXCR, storing one row per CDR3 protein. The data contain some 780,000 distinct CDR3 sequences, roughly 50% of them seen just once; the ten biggest clones take up about 26%. Sequencing was carried out using blood. The source of these receptors is a man between 40 and 49 years old in good health.

This rearrangement joins TRBV29-1 to TRBJ1-2, with D possibly TRBD1 on 5 matching bases. The CDR3 is 13 amino acids. The germline gives CDR1 SQVTM, CDR2 ANQGSEA. Trimming left V 7 bases short and J 6 bases short, with 18 bases between. Here the CDR3 DNA reads TGCAGCGAATGGGGGTCGGGTATGGATGGCTACACCTTC. Residues: CSEWGSGMDGYTF.

This clonotype came up once. The chain carries TRBV30 and TRBJ2-1; D remains unclear. The CDR3 runs to 17 residues. Germline V gene lookup returns CDR1 GTSNPN and CDR2 SVGIG (reference sequence). The V end lost 1 base, the J end lost 5 bases, and 21 bases lay between the germline ends. CDR3 coding DNA: TGTGCCTGGAGTGGTGGCCTTTGGTTATCTGCTAACAATGAGCAGTTCTTC. It yields the protein CAWSGGLWLSANNEQFF.

The V and J genes are TRBV11-3 and TRBJ2-7; 8 bases line up with TRBD1. The CDR3 is 15 amino acids. Germline V gene lookup returns CDR1 SGHNT and CDR2 YENEEA. V trimming: 5 bases; J trimming: 3 bases; junction bases outside the gene matches: 9. The CDR3 here is CASSGAGTGVYEQYF. The CDR3 region has the DNA TGTGCCAGCAGCGGCGCGGGGACAGGCGTCTACGAGCAGTACTTC.

The V gene is TRBV13, the J gene TRBJ1-2, with a weak D call TRBD1 (5 bases). Between the trimmed V and J ends, which lost 7 bases and 5 bases, there was a span of 20 bases. The length of the CDR3 is 15 residues. The germline CDR1 and CDR2 sequences are PRHDT and FYEKMQ (reference sequence). CDR3 DNA: TGTGCCAGCACCCCCGTGGGGGGGAGTCCTTATGGCTACACCTTC. As protein: CASTPVGGSPYGYTF.

This clonotype was seen a few times. J is TRBJ1-2 and V is TRBV7-2; 7 bases are shared with TRBD1. J gave up 6 bases and V 5 bases, and 12 bases lay outside the gene matches. Looked up from germline, CDR1 is SGHTA and CDR2 is FQGNSA. This CDR3 has 15 residues. The CDR3 region is CASSHKGGGEHGYTF. The DNA for the CDR3 is TGTGCCAGCAGCCACAAGGGAGGGGGCGAGCATGGCTACACCTTC.

The V and J genes are TRBV7-2 and TRBJ2-1, with TRBD2 matching over 7 bases. J was trimmed by 8 bases and V by 0 bases; bases with no gene match: 7. Germline CDR1 SGHTA, CDR2 FQGNSA. There are 15 residues in the CDR3. CDR3 sequence (DNA): TGTGCCAGCAGCTTAGCGGGGGGGAGCTGGGATGAGCAGTTCTTC. The encoded protein is CASSLAGGSWDEQFF.

This clonotype was detected once. This chain uses TRBV5-1 with TRBJ2-3, with 9 bases identical to TRBD1. CDR1 and CDR2 from the germline V gene are SGHRS and YFSETQ. V lost 0 bases to trimming and J lost 2 bases; unmatched junction nucleotides: 7. The CDR3 covers 17 residues. CDR3 loop: CASSLAAGTGLTDTQYF. Here the CDR3 DNA reads TGCGCCAGCAGCTTGGCCGCAGGGACAGGGCTCACAGATACGCAGTATTTT.

The rearrangement joins TRBV10-3 to TRBJ2-7; unclear D gene. This CDR3 is built from 9 residues. Trimming cost V 8 bases and J 12 bases, with 11 bases left between them. The germline V gene has CDR1 ENHRY and CDR2 SYGVKD. Here the CDR3 reads CAIGPGRYF. The CDR3 region has the DNA TGTGCCATCGGGCCGGGTCGGTACTTC.

This clonotype has a single count. The chain combines TRBV20-1 with TRBJ1-2; TRBD1 is a possible D gene (5 bases). This CDR3 spans 15 amino acids. Trimming shortened V by 6 bases and J by 5 bases, and 22 bases separated the two germline ends. The germline V gene has CDR1 DFQATT and CDR2 SNEGSKA (reference sequence). The DNA for the CDR3 is TGCAGTGCCAATCCGGGGCAGGGACTTTGGTATGGCTACACCTTC. Protein sequence: CSANPGQGLWYGYTF.

The rearrangement uses TRBV7-9 and TRBJ2-5, with D possibly being TRBD2 (5 bases). This CDR3 is 14 amino acids long. V was pared by 7 bases and J by 4 bases, with 16 bases between. Germline V lookup: CDR1 SEHNR, CDR2 FQNEAQ (reference sequence). The chain's CDR3 is CASTGVDFRETQYF. CDR3 DNA sequence: TGTGCCAGCACCGGGGTAGACTTCCGAGAGACCCAGTACTTC.

CDR3 loop: CASSLVNRLQETQYF. DNA for the CDR3: TGTGCCAGCAGCTTAGTGAACAGACTACAAGAGACCCAGTACTTC. This chain links TRBV7-2 with TRBJ2-5; D may be TRBD2 (5 bases). V shed 1 base and J shed 2 bases, with 11 bases lying between them. Germline V gene data show CDR1 as SGHTA and CDR2 as FQGNSA. The CDR3 covers 15 residues.

Of note for this clonotype: One junction end does not reproduce the germline sequence, and a read error may be involved. The chain carries TRBV12-3 or TRBV12-4 and TRBJ2-3; maybe TRBD2 (5 bases). The CDR3 has 14 residues. CDR3 amino acids: CTSSLSAGTDTQYF. In DNA form, the CDR3 reads TGTACCAGCAGTTTGTCTGCGGGTACAGATACGCAGTATTTT.

The chain has TRBV7-3 and TRBJ2-2, with D unclear. From germline, CDR1 is SGHTA and CDR2 FQGTGA. With 5 bases removed from V and 10 bases from J, the gap between germline ends came to 20 bases. The length of the CDR3 is 15 residues. This CDR3 is CASSATADGTAELFF. CDR3 sequence (DNA): TGTGCCAGCAGCGCAACTGCGGATGGAACGGCGGAGCTGTTTTTT.

The chain carries TRBV28 and TRBJ1-2; TRBD1 agrees at 9 bases. This CDR3 comprises 12 residues. Losses at the gene ends were 2 bases for V and 12 bases for J; bases not matched to a gene: 4. CDR1 is MDHEN and CDR2 is SYDVKM in the germline V gene. CDR3 residues: CASSLRTGANTF. For the CDR3, the DNA is TGTGCCAGCAGTTTAAGGACAGGGGCGAACACCTTC.

This sequence joins TRBV29-1 and TRBJ2-2; D perhaps matches TRBD2 (6 bases). The CDR3 length is 14 residues. CDR1 and CDR2 from the germline V gene are SQVTM and ANQGSEA. CDR3 protein: CSVGRGANTGELFF. CDR3 DNA sequence: TGCAGTGTGGGGCGCGGGGCGAACACCGGGGAGCTGTTTTTT.

The chain links TRBV24-1 to TRBJ2-7, with 10 bases identical to TRBD1. V was clipped by 4 bases and J by 5 bases; unmatched bases: 4. The germline V gene encodes CDR1 KGHDR and CDR2 SFDVKD. The CDR3 consists of 14 residues. CDR3 in amino acids: CATSDQTGGDEQYF. CDR3 DNA: TGTGCCACCAGTGACCAGACAGGGGGCGACGAGCAGTACTTC.

The table lists this clonotype with many counts. The chain uses TRBV7-9 and TRBJ1-1, with TRBD1 matching over 8 bases. V shed 5 bases and J 3 bases; nucleotides not matched to a gene: 2. Germline V CDR1 and CDR2: SEHNR, FQNEAQ (reference sequence). The CDR3 covers 13 residues. CDR3 DNA sequence: TGTGCCAGCAGCCAGACAGGGGACACTGAAGCTTTCTTT. Translating it yields CASSQTGDTEAFF.

The sample holds one count of this clonotype. The rearrangement joins TRBV12-3 or TRBV12-4 to TRBJ2-3, with 8 bases identical to TRBD2. Trimming took 7 bases from V and 7 from J; bases not matched to a gene: 13. The CDR3 covers 15 residues. CDR3 loop: CASTSTSGSKNTQYF. The CDR3 DNA follows: TGTGCCAGCACCTCGACCAGCGGGAGTAAAAATACGCAGTATTTT.

There are a few counts of this clonotype. The V and J genes are TRBV12-3 or TRBV12-4 and TRBJ2-3; 7 bases map to TRBD2. The CDR3 loop spans 14 amino acids. V shed 8 bases and J 6 bases; nucleotides not matched to a gene: 11. CDR3 nucleotide sequence: TGTGCCAGCGCTCCGGGGGGTCAAATTGATACGCAGTATTTT. Translation gives CASAPGGQIDTQYF.

CDR3 protein: CASSLYGGSGANVLTF. CDR3 DNA: TGTGCCAGCAGTTTATATGGGGGCTCTGGGGCCAACGTCCTGACTTTC. The chain uses TRBV28 and TRBJ2-6, with D perhaps given as TRBD1 or TRBD2 (5 bases each). The CDR3 extends over 16 amino acids. Germline V CDR1 and CDR2: MDHEN, SYDVKM. Trimming removed 1 base from V and 0 bases from J, with 7 bases in between. Together with reference TRBV28 and TRBJ2-6, the CDR3 gives the full variable domain: DVKVTQSSRYLVKRTGEKVFLECVQDMDHENMFWYRQDPGLGLRLIYFSYDVKMKEKGDIPEGYSVSREKKERFSLILESASTNQTSMYLCASSLYGGSGANVLTFGAGSRLTVL.

This clonotype occurred a few times. The chain carries TRBV7-9 and TRBJ2-7; TRBD1 agrees at 7 bases. The germline V gene encodes CDR1 SEHNR and CDR2 FQNEAQ (reference sequence). CDR3 length equals 12 residues. The trim removed 10 bases at V and 4 bases at J, leaving 7 bases unmatched. CDR3 loop: CATQGDSYEQYF. As DNA, the CDR3 is TGTGCCACCCAGGGGGACAGTTACGAGCAGTACTTC.

The chain is built from TRBV15 and TRBJ2-1; 10 positions match TRBD2. The J call could be wrong; TRBJ2-7 is a better fit for the DNA end. From germline, CDR1 is LNHNV and CDR2 YYDKDF (reference sequence). This CDR3 has 17 residues. CDR3 sequence reads: CATSTRTSGKSYNEQYF. CDR3 in DNA: TGTGCCACCAGCACCCGGACTAGCGGCAAGTCCTACAATGAGCAGTACTTC.

The chain uses TRBV10-3 and TRBJ1-2; D possibly corresponds to TRBD1 (5 bases). Looked up from germline, CDR1 is ENHRY and CDR2 is SYGVKD. V lost 0 bases and J lost 6, with 8 bases in between. The CDR3 spans 13 residues. The CDR3: CAISESRGDGYTF. The CDR3, as DNA: TGTGCCATCAGTGAGTCGAGGGGTGATGGCTACACCTTC.

The V gene is TRBV29-1, the J gene TRBJ2-1; tentative D call: TRBD1 (5 bases). Per germline, CDR1 SQVTM and CDR2 ANQGSEA. Trimming pared 4 bases from V and 1 base from J, leaving 8 bases between. The CDR3 covers 13 residues. The CDR3 loop reads CSVVKGSYNEQFF. Here the CDR3 DNA reads TGCAGCGTTGTAAAGGGGTCCTACAATGAGCAGTTCTTC.

This rearrangement joins TRBV9 to TRBJ2-1; TRBD1 is a possible D gene (6 bases). The J call may be in error: the DNA end matches TRBJ2-7 better. This CDR3 has 15 residues. Germline loops: CDR1 SGDLS, CDR2 YYNGEE. For the CDR3, the DNA is TGTGCCAGCAGCGTAGAACAGGGAAGGCTCTACGAGCAGTACTTC. Its translation is CASSVEQGRLYEQYF.

This clonotype was picked up a small number of times. The rearrangement joins TRBV20-1 to TRBJ2-7; TRBD2 aligns across 10 bases. The trim removed 7 bases at V and 6 bases at J, leaving 9 bases unmatched. This CDR3 comprises 13 residues. CDR1 is DFQATT, CDR2 SNEGSKA, per germline (reference sequence). The CDR3 coding sequence is TGCAGTGTCTTAGCGGGGGGACGATCCGAGCAGTACTTC. This codes for CSVLAGGRSEQYF.

The chain links TRBV7-2 to TRBJ2-7; the D gene is possibly TRBD2 (5 bases). The germline gives CDR1 SGHTA, CDR2 FQGNSA. The V and J ends lost 3 bases and 2 bases respectively, with 14 bases between them. CDR3 length: 15 residues. In DNA, the CDR3 is TGTGCCAGCAGCTTCATCCGCGGAGGACCCTACGAGCAGTACTTC. Amino acid sequence: CASSFIRGGPYEQYF.

The chain recombines TRBV29-1 with TRBJ2-1, with TRBD1 as a possible D gene (6 bases). The germline CDR1 and CDR2 sequences are SQVTM and ANQGSEA. This CDR3 has 17 residues. V gave up 0 bases and J gave up 5 bases, with 20 bases separating them. CDR3 amino acids: CSVEDMKGDPGDNEQFF. Here the CDR3 DNA reads TGCAGCGTTGAAGACATGAAGGGGGATCCCGGGGACAATGAGCAGTTCTTC.

The gene calls are TRBV10-3 and TRBJ1-4; weak D call: TRBD1 (6 bases). Trimming left V 3 bases short and J 8 bases short, with 16 bases between. Germline V gene data show CDR1 as ENHRY and CDR2 as SYGVKD. CDR3 length equals 15 residues. For the CDR3, the DNA is TGTGCCATCAGTGATCAGGGAAGGACAGCCGAAAAACTGTTTTTT. Encoded protein: CAISDQGRTAEKLFF.

This chain links TRBV12-5 with TRBJ2-1; D unclear. The CDR3 sequence is 14 residues long. The V gene's germline CDR1 is LGHNT and CDR2 FRNRAP. V dropped 7 bases and J dropped 8 bases, with 18 bases sitting between them. The CDR3 here is CASVGDNLFDEQFF. The CDR3 DNA is TGTGCTAGTGTGGGCGACAATCTCTTCGATGAGCAGTTCTTC.